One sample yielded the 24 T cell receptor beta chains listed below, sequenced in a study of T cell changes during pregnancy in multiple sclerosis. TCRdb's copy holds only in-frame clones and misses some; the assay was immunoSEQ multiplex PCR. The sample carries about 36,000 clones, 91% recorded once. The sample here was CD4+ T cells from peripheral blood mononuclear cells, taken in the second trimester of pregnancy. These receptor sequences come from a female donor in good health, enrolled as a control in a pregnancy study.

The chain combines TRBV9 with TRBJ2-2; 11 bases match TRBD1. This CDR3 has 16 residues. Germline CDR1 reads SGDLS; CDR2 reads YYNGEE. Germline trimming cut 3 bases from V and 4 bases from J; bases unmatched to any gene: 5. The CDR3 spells CASSARDRGVTGELFF. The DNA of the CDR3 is TGTGCCAGCAGCGCCCGGGACAGGGGGGTCACCGGGGAGCTGTTTTTT.

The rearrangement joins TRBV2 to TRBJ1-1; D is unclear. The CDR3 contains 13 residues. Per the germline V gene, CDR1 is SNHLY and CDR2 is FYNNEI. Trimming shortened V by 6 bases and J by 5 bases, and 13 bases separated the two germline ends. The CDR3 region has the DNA TGTGCCAGCAGCAATGACCGGAGGACTGAAGCTTTCTTT. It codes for CASSNDRRTEAFF.

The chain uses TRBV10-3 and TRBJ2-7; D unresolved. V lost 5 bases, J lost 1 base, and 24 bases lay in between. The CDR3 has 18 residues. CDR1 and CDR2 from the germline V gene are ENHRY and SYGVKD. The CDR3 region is CAISNPHDSPLGSYEQYF. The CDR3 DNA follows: TGTGCCATCAGTAACCCCCACGACTCCCCATTAGGTTCCTACGAGCAGTACTTC.

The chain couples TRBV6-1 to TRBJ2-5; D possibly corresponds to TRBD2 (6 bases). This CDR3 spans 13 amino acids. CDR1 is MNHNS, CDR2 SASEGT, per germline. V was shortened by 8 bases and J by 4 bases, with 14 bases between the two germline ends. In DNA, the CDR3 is TGTGCCAGCCACGCGGGATATGCAGAGACCCAGTACTTC. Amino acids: CASHAGYAETQYF.

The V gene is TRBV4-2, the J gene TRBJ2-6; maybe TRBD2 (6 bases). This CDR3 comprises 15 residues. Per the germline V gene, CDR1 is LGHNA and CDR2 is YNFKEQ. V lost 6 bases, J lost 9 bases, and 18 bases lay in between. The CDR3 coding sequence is TGTGCCAGCAGGGCTGGGGGGTTTCAGGTCAACGTCCTGACTTTC. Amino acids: CASRAGGFQVNVLTF.

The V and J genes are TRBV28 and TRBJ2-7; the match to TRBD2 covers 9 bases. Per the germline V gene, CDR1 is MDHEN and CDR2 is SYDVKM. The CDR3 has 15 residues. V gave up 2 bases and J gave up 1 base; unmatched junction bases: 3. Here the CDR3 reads CASSLISGSSYEQYF. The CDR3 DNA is TGTGCCAGCAGTTTAATTAGCGGGAGTTCCTACGAGCAGTACTTC.

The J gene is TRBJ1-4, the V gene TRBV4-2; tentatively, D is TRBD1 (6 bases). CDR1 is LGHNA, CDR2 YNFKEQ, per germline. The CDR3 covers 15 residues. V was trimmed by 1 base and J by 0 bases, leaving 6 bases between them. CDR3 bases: TGTGCCAGCAGCCAAGCAGGGGCAACTAATGAAAAACTGTTTTTT. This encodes CASSQAGATNEKLFF.

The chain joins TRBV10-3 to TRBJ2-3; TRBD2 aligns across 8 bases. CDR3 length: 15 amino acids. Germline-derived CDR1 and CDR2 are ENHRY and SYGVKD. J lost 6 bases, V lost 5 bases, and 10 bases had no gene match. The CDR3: CAISTRGGGVDTQYF. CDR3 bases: TGTGCCATCAGTACCCGGGGGGGTGGTGTGGATACGCAGTATTTT.

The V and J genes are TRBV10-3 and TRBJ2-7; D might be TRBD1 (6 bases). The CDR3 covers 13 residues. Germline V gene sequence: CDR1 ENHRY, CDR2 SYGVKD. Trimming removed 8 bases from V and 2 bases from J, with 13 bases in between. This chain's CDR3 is CAIWDTGPYEQYF. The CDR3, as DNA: TGTGCCATCTGGGACACTGGCCCCTACGAGCAGTACTTC.

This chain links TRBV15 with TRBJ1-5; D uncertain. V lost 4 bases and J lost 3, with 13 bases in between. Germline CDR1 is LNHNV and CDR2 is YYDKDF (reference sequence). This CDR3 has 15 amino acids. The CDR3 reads CATSIGSHLNQPQHF. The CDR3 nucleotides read TGTGCCACCAGCATCGGGTCACATCTCAATCAGCCCCAGCATTTT.

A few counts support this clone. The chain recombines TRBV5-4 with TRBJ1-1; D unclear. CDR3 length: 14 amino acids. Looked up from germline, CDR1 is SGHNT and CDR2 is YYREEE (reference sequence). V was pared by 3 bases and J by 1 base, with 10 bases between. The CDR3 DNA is TGTGCCAGCAGCTCCCCGCGGGGGAACACTGAAGCTTTCTTT. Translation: CASSSPRGNTEAFF. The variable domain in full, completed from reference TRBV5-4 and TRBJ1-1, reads ETGVTQSPTHLIKTRGQQVTLRCSSQSGHNTVSWYQQALGQGPQFIFQYYREEENGRGNFPPRFSGLQFPNYSSELNVNALELDDSALYLCASSSPRGNTEAFFGQGTRLTVV.

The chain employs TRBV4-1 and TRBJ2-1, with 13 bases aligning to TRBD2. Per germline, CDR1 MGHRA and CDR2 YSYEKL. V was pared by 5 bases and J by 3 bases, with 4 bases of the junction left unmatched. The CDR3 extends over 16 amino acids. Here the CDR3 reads CASSTGTSGVYNEQFF. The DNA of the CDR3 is TGCGCCAGCAGCACCGGGACTAGCGGGGTCTACAATGAGCAGTTCTTC.

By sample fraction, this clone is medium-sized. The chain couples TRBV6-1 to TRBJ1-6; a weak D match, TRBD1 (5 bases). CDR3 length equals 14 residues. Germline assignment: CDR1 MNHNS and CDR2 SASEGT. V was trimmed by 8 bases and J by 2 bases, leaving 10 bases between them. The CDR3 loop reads CASAAGPYNSPLHF. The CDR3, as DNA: TGTGCCAGCGCGGCAGGGCCCTATAATTCACCCCTCCACTTT.

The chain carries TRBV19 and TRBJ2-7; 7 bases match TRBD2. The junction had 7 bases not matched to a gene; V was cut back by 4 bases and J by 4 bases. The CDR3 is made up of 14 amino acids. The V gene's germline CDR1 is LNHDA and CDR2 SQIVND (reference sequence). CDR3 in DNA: TGTGCCAGTAGTAAGCGGACTAGTCCTTACGAGCAGTACTTC. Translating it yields CASSKRTSPYEQYF.

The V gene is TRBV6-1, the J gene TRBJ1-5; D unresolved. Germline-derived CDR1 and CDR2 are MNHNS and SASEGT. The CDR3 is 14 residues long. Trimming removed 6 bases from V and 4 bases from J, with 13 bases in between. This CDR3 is CASSRDGNNQPQHF. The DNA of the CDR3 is TGTGCCAGCAGCCGAGACGGGAATAATCAGCCCCAGCATTTT.

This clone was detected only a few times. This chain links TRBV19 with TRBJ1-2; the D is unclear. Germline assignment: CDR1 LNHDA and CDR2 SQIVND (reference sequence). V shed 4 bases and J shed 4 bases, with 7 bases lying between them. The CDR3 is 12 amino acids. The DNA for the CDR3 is TGTGCCAGTAGTAGGGAGGCCTATGGCTACACCTTC. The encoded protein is CASSREAYGYTF.

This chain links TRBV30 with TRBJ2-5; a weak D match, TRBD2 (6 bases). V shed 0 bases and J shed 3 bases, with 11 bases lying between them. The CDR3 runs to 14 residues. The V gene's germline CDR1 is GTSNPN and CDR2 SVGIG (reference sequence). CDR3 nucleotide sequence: TGTGCCTGGAGTGTACGAGGCGGGGAAGAGACCCAGTACTTC. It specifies CAWSVRGGEETQYF.

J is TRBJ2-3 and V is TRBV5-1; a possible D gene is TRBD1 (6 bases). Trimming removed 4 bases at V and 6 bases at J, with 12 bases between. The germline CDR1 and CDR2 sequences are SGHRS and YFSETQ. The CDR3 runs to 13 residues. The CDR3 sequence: CASSTGHSDTQYF. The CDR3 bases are TGCGCCAGCAGCACGGGACATTCGGATACGCAGTATTTT.

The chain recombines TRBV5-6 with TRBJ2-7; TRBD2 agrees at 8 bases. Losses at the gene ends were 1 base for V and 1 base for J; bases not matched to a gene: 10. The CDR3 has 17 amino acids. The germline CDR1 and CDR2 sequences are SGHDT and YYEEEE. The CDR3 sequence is CASSLLMDREGSYEQYF. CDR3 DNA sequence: TGTGCCAGCAGCTTGCTGATGGATCGGGAGGGGTCCTACGAGCAGTACTTC.

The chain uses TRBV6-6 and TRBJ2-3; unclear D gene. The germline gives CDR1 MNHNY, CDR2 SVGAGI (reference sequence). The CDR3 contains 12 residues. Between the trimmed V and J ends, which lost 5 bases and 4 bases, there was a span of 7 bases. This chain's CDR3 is CASSPLPDTQYF. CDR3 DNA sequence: TGTGCCAGCAGTCCTCTCCCAGATACGCAGTATTTT.

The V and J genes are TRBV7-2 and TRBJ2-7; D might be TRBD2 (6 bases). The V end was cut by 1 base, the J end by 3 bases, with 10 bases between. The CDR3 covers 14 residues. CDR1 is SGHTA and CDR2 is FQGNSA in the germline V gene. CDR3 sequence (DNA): TGTGCCAGCAGCTTAGGGCTGGAGGGCTACGAGCAGTACTTC. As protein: CASSLGLEGYEQYF.

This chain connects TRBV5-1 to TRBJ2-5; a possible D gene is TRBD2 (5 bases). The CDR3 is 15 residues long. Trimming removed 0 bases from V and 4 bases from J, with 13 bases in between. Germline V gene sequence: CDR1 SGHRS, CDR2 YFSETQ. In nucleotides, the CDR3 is TGCGCCAGCAGCTTGGAAGGCCAACGGGGAGAGACCCAGTACTTC. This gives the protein CASSLEGQRGETQYF.

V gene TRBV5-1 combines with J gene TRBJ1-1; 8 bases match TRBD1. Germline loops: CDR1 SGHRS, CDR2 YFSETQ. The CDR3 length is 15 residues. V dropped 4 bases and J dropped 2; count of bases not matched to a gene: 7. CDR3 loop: CASSPRTGPNTEAFF. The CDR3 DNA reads TGCGCCAGCAGCCCCCGGACAGGGCCTAACACTGAAGCTTTCTTT.

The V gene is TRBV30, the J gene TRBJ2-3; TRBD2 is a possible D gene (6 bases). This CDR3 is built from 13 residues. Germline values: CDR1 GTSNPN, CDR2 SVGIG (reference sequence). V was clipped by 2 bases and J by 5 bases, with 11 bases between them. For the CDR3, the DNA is TGTGCCTGGAGTTCCGGAGGGAGAGATACGCAGTATTTT. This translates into CAWSSGGRDTQYF.